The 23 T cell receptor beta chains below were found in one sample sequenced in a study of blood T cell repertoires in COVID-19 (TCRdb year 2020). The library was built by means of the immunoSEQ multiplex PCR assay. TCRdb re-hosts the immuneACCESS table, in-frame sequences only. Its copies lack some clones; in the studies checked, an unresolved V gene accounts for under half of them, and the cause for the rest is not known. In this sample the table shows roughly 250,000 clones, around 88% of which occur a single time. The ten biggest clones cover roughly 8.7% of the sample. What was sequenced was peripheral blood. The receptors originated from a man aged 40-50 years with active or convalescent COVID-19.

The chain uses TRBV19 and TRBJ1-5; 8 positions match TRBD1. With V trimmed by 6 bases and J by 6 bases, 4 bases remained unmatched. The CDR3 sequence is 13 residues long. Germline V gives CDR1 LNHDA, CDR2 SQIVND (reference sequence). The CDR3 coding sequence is TGTGCCAGTAGGGACAGGGAGGCTCAGCCCCAGCATTTT. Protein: CASRDREAQPQHF.

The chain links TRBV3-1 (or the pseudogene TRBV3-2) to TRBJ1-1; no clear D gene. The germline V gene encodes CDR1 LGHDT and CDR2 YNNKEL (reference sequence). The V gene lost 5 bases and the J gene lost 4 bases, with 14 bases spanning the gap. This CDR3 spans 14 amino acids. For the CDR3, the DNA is TGTGCCAGCAGCAAGGGAGCCCTGAGCACTGAAGCTTTCTTT. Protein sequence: CASSKGALSTEAFF.

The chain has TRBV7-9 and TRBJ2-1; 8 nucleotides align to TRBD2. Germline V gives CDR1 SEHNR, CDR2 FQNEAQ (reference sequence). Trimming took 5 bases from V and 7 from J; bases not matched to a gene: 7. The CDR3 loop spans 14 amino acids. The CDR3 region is CASSHRTSLNEQFF. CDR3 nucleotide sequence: TGTGCCAGCAGCCATAGGACTAGCTTGAATGAGCAGTTCTTC.

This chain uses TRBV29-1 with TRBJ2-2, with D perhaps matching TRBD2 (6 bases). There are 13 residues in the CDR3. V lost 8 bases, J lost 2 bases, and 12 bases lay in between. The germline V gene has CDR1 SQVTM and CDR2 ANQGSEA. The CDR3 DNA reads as TGCAGCTACGGGACTCCAAACACCGGGGAGCTGTTTTTT. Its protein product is CSYGTPNTGELFF.

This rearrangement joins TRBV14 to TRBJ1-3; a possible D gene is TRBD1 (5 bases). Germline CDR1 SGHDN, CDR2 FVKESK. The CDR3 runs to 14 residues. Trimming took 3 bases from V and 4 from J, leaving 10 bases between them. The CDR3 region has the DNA TGTGCCAGCAGCCAGTTCGGACAAGGAAACACCATATATTTT. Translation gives CASSQFGQGNTIYF.

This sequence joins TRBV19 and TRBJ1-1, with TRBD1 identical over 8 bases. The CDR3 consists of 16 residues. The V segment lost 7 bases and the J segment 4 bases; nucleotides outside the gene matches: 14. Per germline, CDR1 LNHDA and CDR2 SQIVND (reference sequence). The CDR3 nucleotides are TGTGCCAGTACCACTTCGGGCAGGGGGCAGGGCACTGAAGCTTTCTTT. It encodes CASTTSGRGQGTEAFF.

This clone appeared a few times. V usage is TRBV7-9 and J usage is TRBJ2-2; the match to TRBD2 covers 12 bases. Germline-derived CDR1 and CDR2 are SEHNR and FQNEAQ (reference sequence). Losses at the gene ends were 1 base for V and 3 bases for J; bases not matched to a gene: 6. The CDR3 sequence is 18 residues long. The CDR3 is CASSLGRLAGVDTGELFF. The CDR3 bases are TGTGCCAGCAGCTTAGGTCGACTAGCGGGAGTCGACACCGGGGAGCTGTTTTTT.

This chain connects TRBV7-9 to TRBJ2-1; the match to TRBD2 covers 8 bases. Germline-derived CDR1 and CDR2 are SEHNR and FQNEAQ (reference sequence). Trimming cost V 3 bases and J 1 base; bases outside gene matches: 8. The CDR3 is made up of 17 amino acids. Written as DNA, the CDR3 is TGTGCCAGCAGCTTCGGTAGCGGGGCTGCTTCCTACAATGAGCAGTTCTTC. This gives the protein CASSFGSGAASYNEQFF. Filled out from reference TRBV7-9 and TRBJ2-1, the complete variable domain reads DTGVSQNPRHKITKRGQNVTFRCDPISEHNRLYWYRQTLGQGPEFLTYFQNEAQLEKSRLLSDRFSAERPKGSFSTLEIQRTEQGDSAMYLCASSFGSGAASYNEQFFGPGTRLTVL.

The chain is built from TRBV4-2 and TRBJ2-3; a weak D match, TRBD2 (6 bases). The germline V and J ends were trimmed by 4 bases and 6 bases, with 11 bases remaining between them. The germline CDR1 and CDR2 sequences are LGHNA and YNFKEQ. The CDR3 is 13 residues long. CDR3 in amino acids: CASSPRGADTQYF. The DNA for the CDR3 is TGTGCCAGCAGCCCACGCGGGGCGGATACGCAGTATTTT.

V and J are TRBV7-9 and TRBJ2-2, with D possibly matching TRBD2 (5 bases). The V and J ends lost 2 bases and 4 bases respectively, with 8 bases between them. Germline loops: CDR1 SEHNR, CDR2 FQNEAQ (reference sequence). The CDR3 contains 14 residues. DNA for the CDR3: TGTGCCAGCAGCTTACTAGGGAGCACCGGGGAGCTGTTTTTT. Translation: CASSLLGSTGELFF.

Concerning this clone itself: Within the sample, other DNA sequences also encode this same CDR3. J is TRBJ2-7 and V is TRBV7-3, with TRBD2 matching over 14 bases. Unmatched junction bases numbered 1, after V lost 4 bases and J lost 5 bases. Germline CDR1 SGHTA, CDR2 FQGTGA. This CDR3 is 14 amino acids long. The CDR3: CASSSGLAGDEQYF. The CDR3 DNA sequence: TGTGCCAGCAGCTCGGGACTAGCGGGAGACGAGCAGTACTTC.

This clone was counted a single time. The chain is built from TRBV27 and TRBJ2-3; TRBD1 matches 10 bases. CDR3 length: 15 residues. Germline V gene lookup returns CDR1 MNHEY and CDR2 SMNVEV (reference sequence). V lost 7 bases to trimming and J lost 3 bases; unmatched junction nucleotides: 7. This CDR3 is CASKIQDRGTDTQYF. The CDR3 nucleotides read TGTGCCAGCAAAATCCAGGACAGGGGGACAGATACGCAGTATTTT.

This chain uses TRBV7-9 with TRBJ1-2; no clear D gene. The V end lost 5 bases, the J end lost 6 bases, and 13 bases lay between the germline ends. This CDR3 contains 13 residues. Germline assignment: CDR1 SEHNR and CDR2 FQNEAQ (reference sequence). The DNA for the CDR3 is TGTGCCAGCAGCGATTTATTTAGCGATGGCTACACCTTC. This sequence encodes CASSDLFSDGYTF.

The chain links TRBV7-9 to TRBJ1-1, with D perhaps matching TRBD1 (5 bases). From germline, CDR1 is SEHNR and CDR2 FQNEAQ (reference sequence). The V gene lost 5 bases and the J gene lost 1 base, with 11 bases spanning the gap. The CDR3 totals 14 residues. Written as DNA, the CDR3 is TGTGCCAGCAGCCGCCGGACAACGAACACTGAAGCTTTCTTT. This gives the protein CASSRRTTNTEAFF.

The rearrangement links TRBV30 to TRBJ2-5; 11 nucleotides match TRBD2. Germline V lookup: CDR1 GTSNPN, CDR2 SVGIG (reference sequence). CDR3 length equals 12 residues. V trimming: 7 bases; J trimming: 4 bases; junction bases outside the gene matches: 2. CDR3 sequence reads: CASLAGGETQYF. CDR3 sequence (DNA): TGTGCCTCCCTAGCGGGAGGAGAGACCCAGTACTTC.

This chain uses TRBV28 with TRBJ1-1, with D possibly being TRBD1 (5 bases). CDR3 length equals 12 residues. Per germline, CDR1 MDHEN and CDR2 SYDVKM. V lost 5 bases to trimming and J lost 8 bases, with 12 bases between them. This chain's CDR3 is CASSGRVAEAFF. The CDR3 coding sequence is TGTGCCAGCAGTGGCAGGGTGGCCGAAGCTTTCTTT.

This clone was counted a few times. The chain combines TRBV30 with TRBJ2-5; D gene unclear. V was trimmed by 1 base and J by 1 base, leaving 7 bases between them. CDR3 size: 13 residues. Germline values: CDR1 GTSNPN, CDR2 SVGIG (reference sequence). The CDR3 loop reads CAWSADIQETQYF. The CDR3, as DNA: TGTGCCTGGAGTGCCGACATCCAAGAGACCCAGTACTTC.

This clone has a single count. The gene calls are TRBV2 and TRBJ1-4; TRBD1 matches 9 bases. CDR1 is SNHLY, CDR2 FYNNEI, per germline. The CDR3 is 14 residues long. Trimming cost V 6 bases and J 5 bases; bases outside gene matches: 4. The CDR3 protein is CASSRQGENEKLFF. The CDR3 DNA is TGTGCCAGCAGCCGACAGGGGGAAAATGAAAAACTGTTTTTT.

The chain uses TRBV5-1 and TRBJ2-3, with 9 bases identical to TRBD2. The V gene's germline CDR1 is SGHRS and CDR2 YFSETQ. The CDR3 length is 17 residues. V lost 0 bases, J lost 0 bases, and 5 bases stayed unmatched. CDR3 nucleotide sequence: TGCGCCAGCAGCTTGGCGTCTAGCGGGGCTAGCACAGATACGCAGTATTTT. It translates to CASSLASSGASTDTQYF.

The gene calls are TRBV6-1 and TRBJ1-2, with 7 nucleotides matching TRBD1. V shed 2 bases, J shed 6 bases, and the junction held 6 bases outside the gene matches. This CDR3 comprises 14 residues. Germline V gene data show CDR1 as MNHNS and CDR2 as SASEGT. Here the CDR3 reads CASSERGRLNGYTF. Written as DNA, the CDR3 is TGTGCCAGCAGTGAAAGGGGGCGTCTAAATGGCTACACCTTC.

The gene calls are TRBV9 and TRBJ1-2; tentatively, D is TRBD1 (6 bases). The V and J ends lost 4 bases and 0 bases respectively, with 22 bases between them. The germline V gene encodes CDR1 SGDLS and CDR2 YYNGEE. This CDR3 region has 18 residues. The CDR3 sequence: CASSLTPGGHSTNYGYTF. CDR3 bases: TGTGCCAGCAGCCTAACGCCTGGGGGACACTCAACTAACTATGGCTACACCTTC.

The CDR3, as DNA: TGTGCTAGTGGTTTGGTAAGCCTGGGGCGGGATTTTATCAATGAGCAGTTCTTC. Protein sequence: CASGLVSLGRDFINEQFF. This sequence joins TRBV12-5 and TRBJ2-1; D is perhaps TRBD2 (6 bases). This CDR3 is 18 amino acids long. Germline V CDR1 and CDR2: LGHNT, FRNRAP. Trimming pared 0 bases from V and 6 bases from J, leaving 21 bases between.

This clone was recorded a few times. DNA of the CDR3: TGCGCCAGCAGCTTGCTGTCGGGAGAGCCCTCTCCCACTGTGAGCACAGATACGCAGTATTTT. Translating it yields CASSLLSGEPSPTVSTDTQYF. The chain couples TRBV5-1 to TRBJ2-3; tentative D call: TRBD2 (6 bases). Germline CDR1 is SGHRS and CDR2 is YFSETQ. Trimming removed 1 base from V and 0 bases from J, with 27 bases in between. This CDR3 is 21 amino acids long.